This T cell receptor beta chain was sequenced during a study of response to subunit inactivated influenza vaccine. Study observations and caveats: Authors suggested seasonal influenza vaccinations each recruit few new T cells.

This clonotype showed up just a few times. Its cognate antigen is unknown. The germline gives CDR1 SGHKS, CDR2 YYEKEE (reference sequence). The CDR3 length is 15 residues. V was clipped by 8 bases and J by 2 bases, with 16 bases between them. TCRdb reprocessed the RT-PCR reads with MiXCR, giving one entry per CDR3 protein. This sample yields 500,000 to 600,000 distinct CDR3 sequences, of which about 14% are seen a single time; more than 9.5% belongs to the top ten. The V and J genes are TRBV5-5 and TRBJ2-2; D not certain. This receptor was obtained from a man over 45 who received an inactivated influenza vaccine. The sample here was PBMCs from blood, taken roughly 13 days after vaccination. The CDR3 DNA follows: TGTGCCAGTGGGATGGAAGGCTTTAACACCGGGGAGCTGTTTTTT. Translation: CASGMEGFNTGELFF.